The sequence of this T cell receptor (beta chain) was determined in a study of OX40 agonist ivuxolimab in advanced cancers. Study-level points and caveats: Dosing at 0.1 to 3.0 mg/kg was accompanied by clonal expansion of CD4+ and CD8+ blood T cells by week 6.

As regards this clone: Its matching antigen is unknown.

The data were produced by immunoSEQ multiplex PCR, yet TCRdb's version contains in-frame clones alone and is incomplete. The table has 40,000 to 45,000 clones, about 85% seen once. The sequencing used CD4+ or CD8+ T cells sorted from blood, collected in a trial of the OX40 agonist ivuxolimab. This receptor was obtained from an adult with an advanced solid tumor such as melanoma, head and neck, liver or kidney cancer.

CDR3 residues: CASGLGLVAEETQYF. CDR3 sequence (DNA): TGTGCTAGTGGTTTGGGACTAGTCGCCGAAGAGACCCAGTACTTC. The chain is built from TRBV12-5 and TRBJ2-5, with a weak D call TRBD2 (6 bases). Germline CDR1 is LGHNT and CDR2 is FRNRAP. V was shortened by 1 base and J by 3 bases, with 12 bases between the two germline ends. This CDR3 spans 15 amino acids.